The rows below give T cell receptor beta chains drawn from one sample of a study of T cell responses to AZD1222 COVID-19 vaccine. Only in-frame clones appear in the TCRdb table, and some are missing; sequencing was by immunoSEQ multiplex PCR. The sample yields about 110,000 clones, 80% to 95% seen once. The sequenced sample was peripheral blood, obtained 28 days after the second AZD1222 dose. These receptors were obtained from an adult who received the AZD1222 COVID-19 vaccine. Both conserved end residues are part of each CDR3. The D gene is left open where the match is weak. Expanded clones are given a class, and other clones once, few, many or no size at all.

d_gene	j_gene	v_gene	abundance	CDR3aa	CDR3nt
TRBD2	TRBJ2-5	TRBV14	NA	CASSQWRGEETQYF	TGTGCCAGCAGCCAATGGCGGGGGGAGGAGACCCAGTACTTC
NA	TRBJ1-1	TRBV6-6	NA	CASRQGGTEAFF	TGTGCCAGCAGGCAAGGGGGGACTGAAGCTTTCTTT
NA	TRBJ1-2	TRBV6-2/TRBV6-3	NA	CASCYLTRPDYGYTF	TGTGCCAGCTGTTACCTCACACGCCCCGACTATGGCTACACCTTC
NA	TRBJ1-6	TRBV4-1	once	CASSQDMALFSSYNSPLHF	TGCGCCAGCAGCCAAGATATGGCTCTTTTTAGCTCCTATAATTCACCCCTCCACTTT
TRBD1	TRBJ2-7	TRBV19	NA	CASSTGGWGSYEQYF	TGTGCCAGTAGTACAGGGGGTTGGGGCTCCTACGAGCAGTACTTC
NA	TRBJ1-1	TRBV4-1	NA	CASSQDLLGNFQSATEAFF	TGCGCCAGCAGCCAAGACCTTCTGGGCAATTTTCAGTCAGCCACTGAAGCTTTCTTT
TRBD1	TRBJ1-2	TRBV12-3/TRBV12-4	NA	CASSLDRAGYTF	TGTGCCAGCTCCTTAGACAGGGCTGGCTACACCTTC
TRBD1	TRBJ1-6	TRBV7-6	once	CASSLGGTEDSPLHF	TGTGCCAGCAGCCTGGGGGGGACAGAGGATTCACCCCTCCACTTT
TRBD2	TRBJ2-1	TRBV2	NA	CASSEARGGLEQFF	TGTGCCAGCAGTGAAGCCCGGGGGGGCCTTGAGCAGTTCTTC
TRBD1	TRBJ2-5	TRBV5-6	NA	CASNRGTETQYF	TGTGCCTCGAACAGGGGTACAGAGACCCAGTACTTC
NA	TRBJ1-3	TRBV27	NA	CASSLSQGMNTIYF	TGTGCCAGCAGTTTGAGTCAGGGGATGAACACCATATATTTT
NA	TRBJ1-6	TRBV7-3	NA	CASSFGGNSPLHF	TGTGCCAGCAGCTTTGGCGGAAATTCACCCCTCCACTTT
TRBD1	TRBJ1-2	TRBV5-6	NA	CASSIQGSDERYTF	TGTGCCAGCAGCATACAGGGGTCCGATGAGCGCTACACCTTC
NA	TRBJ2-3	TRBV7-8	NA	CASSLIETDTQYF	TGTGCCAGCAGCTTAATTGAGACAGATACGCAGTATTTT
NA	TRBJ1-3	TRBV4-1	NA	CASSQELQSGNTIYF	TGCGCCAGCAGCCAAGAGTTGCAGTCTGGAAACACCATATATTTT